This T cell receptor (beta chain) was observed in a study of CD8 T cells in ankylosing spondylitis. V was trimmed by 7 bases and J by 3 bases, leaving 19 bases between them. Germline V gene sequence: CDR1 DFQATT, CDR2 SNEGSKA (reference sequence). The CDR3 spans 15 residues. A remark on this clonotype: The antigen is not known.

TCRdb reprocessed the 5' RACE reads with MiXCR, giving one entry per CDR3 protein. The data hold under 550,000 distinct CDR3 sequences, with roughly a quarter observed a single time. Regarding the study as a whole: For ankylosing spondylitis blood, a TCR beta motif of 7 to 9 highly homologous variants appeared characteristic.

Sequencing was carried out using blood, either unsorted or a sorted T cell fraction (not recorded which). The J gene is TRBJ1-5, the V gene TRBV20-1; TRBD1 might be the D (6 bases). This receptor was identified in a male donor with ankylosing spondylitis. The CDR3 coding sequence is TGCAGTGGATCCGGGGGCCTTCCCAACAATCAGCCCCAGCATTTT. Residues: CSGSGGLPNNQPQHF.